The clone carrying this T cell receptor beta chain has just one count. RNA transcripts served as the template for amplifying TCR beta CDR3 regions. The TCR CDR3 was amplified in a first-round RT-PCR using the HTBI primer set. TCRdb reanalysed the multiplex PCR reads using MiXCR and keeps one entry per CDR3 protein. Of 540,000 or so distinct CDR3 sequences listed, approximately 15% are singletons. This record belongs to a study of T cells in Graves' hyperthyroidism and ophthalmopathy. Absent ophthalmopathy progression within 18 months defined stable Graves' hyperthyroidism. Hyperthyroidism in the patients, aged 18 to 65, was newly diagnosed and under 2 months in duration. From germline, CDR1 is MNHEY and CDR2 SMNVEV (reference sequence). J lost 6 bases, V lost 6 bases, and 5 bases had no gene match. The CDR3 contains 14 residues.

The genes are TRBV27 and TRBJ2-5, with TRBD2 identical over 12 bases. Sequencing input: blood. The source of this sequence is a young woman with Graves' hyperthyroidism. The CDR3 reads CASRQTSGSKTQYF. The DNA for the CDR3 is TGTGCCAGCAGACAGACTAGCGGGAGTAAGACCCAGTACTTC.